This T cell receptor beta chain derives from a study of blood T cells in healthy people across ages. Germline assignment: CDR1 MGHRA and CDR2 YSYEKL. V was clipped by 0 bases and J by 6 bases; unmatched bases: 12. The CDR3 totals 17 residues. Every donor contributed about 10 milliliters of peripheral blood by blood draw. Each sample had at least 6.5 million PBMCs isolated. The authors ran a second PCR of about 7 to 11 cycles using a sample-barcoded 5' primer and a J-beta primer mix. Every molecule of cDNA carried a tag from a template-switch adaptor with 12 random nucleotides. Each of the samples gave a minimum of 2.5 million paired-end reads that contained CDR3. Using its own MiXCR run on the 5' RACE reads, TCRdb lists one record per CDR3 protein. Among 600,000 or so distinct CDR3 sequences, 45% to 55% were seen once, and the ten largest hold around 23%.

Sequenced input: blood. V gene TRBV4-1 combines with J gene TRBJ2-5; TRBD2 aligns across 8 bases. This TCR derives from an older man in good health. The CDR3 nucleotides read TGCGCCAGCAGCCAAGATCTGCGGGGGGCGAGTTTAAAGACCCAGTACTTC. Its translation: CASSQDLRGASLKTQYF.